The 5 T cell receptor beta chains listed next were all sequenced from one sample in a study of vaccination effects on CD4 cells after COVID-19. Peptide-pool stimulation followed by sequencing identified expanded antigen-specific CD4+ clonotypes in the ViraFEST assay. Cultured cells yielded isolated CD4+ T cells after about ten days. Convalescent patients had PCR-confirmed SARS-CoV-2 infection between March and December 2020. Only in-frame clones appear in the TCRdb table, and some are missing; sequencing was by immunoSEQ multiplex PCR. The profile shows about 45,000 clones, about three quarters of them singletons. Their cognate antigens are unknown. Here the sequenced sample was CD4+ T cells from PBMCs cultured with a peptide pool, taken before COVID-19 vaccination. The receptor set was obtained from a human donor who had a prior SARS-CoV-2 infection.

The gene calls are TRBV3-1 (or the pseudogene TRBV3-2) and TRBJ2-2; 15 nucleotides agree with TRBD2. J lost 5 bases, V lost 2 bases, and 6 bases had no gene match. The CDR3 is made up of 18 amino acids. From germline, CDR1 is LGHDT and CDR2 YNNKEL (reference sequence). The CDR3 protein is CASSQIWTSGGDTGELFF. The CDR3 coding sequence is TGTGCCAGCAGCCAAATCTGGACTAGCGGGGGGGATACCGGGGAGCTGTTTTTT.

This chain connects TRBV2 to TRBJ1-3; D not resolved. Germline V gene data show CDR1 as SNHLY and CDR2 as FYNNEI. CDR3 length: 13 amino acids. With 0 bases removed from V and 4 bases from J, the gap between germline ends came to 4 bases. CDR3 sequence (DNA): TGTGCCAGCAGTGAAGCTTCGGGAAACACCATATATTTT. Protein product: CASSEASGNTIYF.

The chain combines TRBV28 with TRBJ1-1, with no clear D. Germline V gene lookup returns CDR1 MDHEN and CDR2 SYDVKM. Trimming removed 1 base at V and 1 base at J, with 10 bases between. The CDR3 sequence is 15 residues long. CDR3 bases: TGTGCCAGCAGTTTATTAGGTTCGGCGAACACTGAAGCTTTCTTT. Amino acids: CASSLLGSANTEAFF.

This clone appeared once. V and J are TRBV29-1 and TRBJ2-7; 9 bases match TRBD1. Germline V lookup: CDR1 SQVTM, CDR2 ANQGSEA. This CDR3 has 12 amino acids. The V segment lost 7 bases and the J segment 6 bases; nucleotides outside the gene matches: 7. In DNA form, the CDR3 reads TGCAGCGGCGGACAGGGGACCGCCGAGCAGTACTTC. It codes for CSGGQGTAEQYF.

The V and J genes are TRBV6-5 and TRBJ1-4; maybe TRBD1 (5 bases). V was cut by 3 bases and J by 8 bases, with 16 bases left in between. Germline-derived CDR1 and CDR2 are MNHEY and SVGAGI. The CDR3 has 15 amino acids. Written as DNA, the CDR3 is TGTGCCAGCAGTTATTCGCCAGGGCGGGACGAAAAACTGTTTTTT. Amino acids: CASSYSPGRDEKLFF.